Detailed here is one TCR beta chain. Its antigen is not identified. Profiling relied on immunoSEQ multiplex PCR, and the TCRdb table lists in-frame clones only, not all of them. The sample records 30,000 to 40,000 clones, 55% to 75% being singletons. This sample is part of a study of vaccination effects on CD4 cells after COVID-19. The CDR3 runs to 14 residues. Germline V gene sequence: CDR1 MNHEY, CDR2 SVGAGI. With 6 bases clipped from V and 0 bases from J, the junction kept 4 bases outside the gene matches. ViraFEST assay sequencing came after antigen-specific CD4+ T cells were expanded with viral peptide pools. The culture ran for approximately 10 days, and then CD4+ T cells were isolated. Vaccine administered to participants consisted of two doses of either BNT162b2 or mRNA-1273. Nucleocapsid antibodies were negative in the vaccine recipients, who had never had SARS-CoV-2 infection.

The V call is TRBV6-5, the J call TRBJ1-1, with 7 bases lining up with TRBD1. The TCR sequence derives from a human donor who received a COVID-19 vaccine. The sequencing here drew on CD4+ T cells from PBMCs cultured with HCoV-229E spike peptides, taken after COVID-19 vaccination. CDR3 residues: CASRPQGLNTEAFF. In DNA form, the CDR3 reads TGTGCCAGCAGGCCACAGGGGCTGAACACTGAAGCTTTCTTT.